The clone carrying this T cell receptor (beta chain) was observed once. The V gene end was trimmed by 5 bases and the J gene end by 3 bases; junction bases not matched to a gene: 5. The CDR3 sequence is 14 residues long. Germline V lookup: CDR1 MNHNY, CDR2 SVGAGI (reference sequence). The entry originates in a study of blood T cell repertoires in COVID-19. About the research overall: Samples representing acute and convalescent COVID-19 were sourced from the United States, Italy and Spain. T cells, B-cell-depleted T cells, or PBMCs supplied cDNA or gDNA.

Method: immunoSEQ multiplex PCR; TCRdb's copy keeps in-frame clones and lacks some. This sample has about 170,000 clones, with 80% to 90% found just once. J is TRBJ2-7 and V is TRBV6-6, with 9 bases identical to TRBD1. Sequencing was carried out using peripheral blood. This clonotype originated in a woman older than 75 with acute or convalescent COVID-19. The chain's CDR3 is CASSRDREYYEQYF. The CDR3 DNA is TGTGCCAGCAGTCGGGACAGGGAATACTACGAGCAGTACTTC.